This T cell receptor beta chain was sequenced for a study of blood T cells in healthy people across ages (dated by TCRdb to between 2015 and 2017). Concerning the study at large: Template switching captured roughly one uniquely barcoded TCR beta cDNA molecule per two T cells in model experiments. The study measured age-related changes in TCR beta repertoire diversity using deep sequencing normalized with unique cDNA molecular identifiers. Four age groups were formed from the donors: young (average 16 years), middle-aged (around 41), aged (roughly 59) and long-lived (about 75). To avoid experimental bias, donors of different ages were spread randomly across the sequencing lanes. Using the same blood draw, the study looked at two additional independent replicas of 1 million unique cDNA reads for two donors, one aged 18 to 30 and the other aged 80 or older.

The CDR3 holds 13 amino acids from the cysteine to the phenylalanine. This entry keeps only the CDR3 DNA: 39 bases, framed from base 1. From V the trimming removes 4 bases and from J it removes 7 bases, while the gene matches leave 6 bases of the junction unaccounted for. The germline V gene sets CDR1 to SGHDT and CDR2 to YYEEEE. Donors were 30 to 45 systemically healthy Caucasian individuals from Russia aged about 6 to 100 years. About 10 milliliters of peripheral blood were drawn from each donor into EDTA-treated Vacutainer tubes. Ficoll-Paque density-gradient centrifugation was used to isolate PBMCs, with at least 6.5 million per sample. Total RNA was extracted from PBMCs with Trizol reagent, with at least 5 micrograms obtained per sample. The percentages of naive CD45RAhigh/CD27high T cells were determined by flow cytometry on a PBMC aliquot from every donor. Libraries were made using 5' RACE. TCRdb records Illumina HiSeq 2500 as the sequencer. A second PCR of roughly 6 to 11 cycles was run with a J-beta primer mix and a sample-barcoded 5' primer. A unique molecular identifier was introduced onto each TCR beta cDNA molecule by a template-switch 5' adaptor carrying 12 random nucleotides. Each sample yielded at least 3 million CDR3-containing paired-end reads. First-strand cDNA was synthesized from all RNA with the Mint cDNA synthesis kit, primed by a TRBC-specific oligonucleotide. Following uracil-DNA glycosylase treatment, a first 18-cycle PCR with universal primers M1SS and BC2_uni_R was performed on all cDNA. The study's own analysis went as follows. Each sample was normalized by randomly selecting 1 million high-quality reads, each carrying a distinct molecular identifier. Instead of being binned into consensus sequences, reads with shared molecular identifiers were discarded. MiTCR, with a Q25 quality threshold and the strictest error-elimination algorithm, was used for CDR3 identification, clonotype clustering and error correction. A nonparametric unseen species model with Euler transformation was used to estimate lower-bound total TCR beta diversity. The public reads were reprocessed in TCRdb via fastp at Q25 and MiXCR, keeping in-frame beta chains. Here each entry gathers all rows of one CDR3 protein and keeps the most common genes and DNA. TCRdb, rather than the study authors, made the V and J calls. A total of about 680,000 distinct CDR3 sequences appear in this sample, roughly 49% of them only once. The ten largest clonotypes hold 25% to 35% of the sample.

About this clonotype itself: Its specific antigen is unknown. Qualities for individual bases were not recorded, and no much larger clone is one base off.

General conclusions and limits of the study: Compared with the aged group, the long-lived group had more naive CD4+ T cells, fewer expanded clones and increased TCR diversity, suggesting age selection. As age increased, observed TCR beta diversity per million T cells dropped in a roughly linear way, and a significant reduction was already evident by age 40. Because donor CMV infection status was unknown, age-related changes in expanded clonotypes were potentially confounded. Estimates of total diversity from one million sequenced T cells were regarded as lower bounds and underestimates. Since profiling was done on bulk unsorted PBMCs, naive and antigen-experienced compartments could not be conclusively compared. A strong correlation was found between observed TCR beta diversity and the percentage of naive T cells measured by flow cytometry.

Sequencing was carried out using blood. The sequence is built from TRBV5-6 and TRBJ2-5; the junction holds 8 bases that match TRBD1. This sequence originates from a woman aged 60-70 years in good health. The nucleotide sequence is given as TGTGCCAGCAGCCTACTGACAGGGGCGACCCAGTACTTC. This translates into CASSLLTGATQYF.